Listed below are T cell receptor beta chains from one sample, sequenced in a study of cytomegalovirus exposure and HLA in healthy donors. The method was immunoSEQ multiplex PCR; TCRdb's version includes in-frame clones alone and lacks a portion of them. The top ten hold 1.4% to 1.5% of the sample, which has 150,000 to 200,000 clones, about 84% seen once. Sequencing was done on a sample of PBMCs. Receptors originate from a woman younger than 30 in good health and CMV-seronegative. CDR3s include the opening cysteine and the closing phenylalanine or tryptophan. Fields, in order: D gene, clone size, V gene, J gene, CDR3 protein, CDR3 DNA. D genes are given only for firm matches. Clone size is shown for a subset of rows, as once, few, many or a class of expanded clone.

d_gene: -
abundance: -
v_gene: TRBV10-3
j_gene: TRBJ1-2
CDR3aa: CAISEMERGANYGYTF
CDR3nt: TGTGCCATCAGTGAGATGGAACGCGGGGCTAACTATGGCTACACCTTC

d_gene: -
abundance: -
v_gene: TRBV15
j_gene: TRBJ1-5
CDR3aa: CATSGIGGGGQPQHF
CDR3nt: TGTGCCACCAGTGGGATCGGGGGAGGTGGACAGCCCCAGCATTTT

d_gene: -
abundance: -
v_gene: TRBV6-4
j_gene: TRBJ1-4
CDR3aa: CASKRGSEEEKLFF
CDR3nt: TGTGCCAGCAAGAGGGGGTCGGAAGAGGAAAAACTGTTTTTT

d_gene: -
abundance: -
v_gene: TRBV19
j_gene: TRBJ2-6
CDR3aa: CASSRGGTEIFGANVLTF
CDR3nt: TGTGCCAGTTCCAGAGGGGGGACAGAAATTTTCGGGGCCAACGTCCTGACTTTC

d_gene: -
abundance: -
v_gene: TRBV6-5
j_gene: TRBJ2-3
CDR3aa: CASSRVTDSTDTQYF
CDR3nt: TGTGCCAGCAGTCGCGTGACAGATAGCACAGATACGCAGTATTTT

d_gene: -
abundance: once
v_gene: TRBV19
j_gene: TRBJ1-2
CDR3aa: CASSPRDSYGYTF
CDR3nt: TGTGCCAGTAGTCCCCGAGACAGCTATGGCTACACCTTC

d_gene: -
abundance: -
v_gene: TRBV7-2
j_gene: TRBJ1-1
CDR3aa: CASSLAGTDTEAFF
CDR3nt: TGTGCCAGCAGCTTAGCGGGGACTGACACTGAAGCTTTCTTT

d_gene: -
abundance: -
v_gene: TRBV5-1
j_gene: TRBJ1-6
CDR3aa: CASSLVAGSNSPLHF
CDR3nt: TGCGCCAGCAGCTTGGTCGCAGGCTCTAATTCACCCCTCCACTTT

d_gene: -
abundance: -
v_gene: TRBV30
j_gene: TRBJ2-2
CDR3aa: CARRDKNTGELFF
CDR3nt: TGTGCCCGACGGGACAAGAACACCGGGGAGCTGTTTTTT

d_gene: -
abundance: -
v_gene: TRBV29-1
j_gene: TRBJ2-3
CDR3aa: CSVEYRLSTDTQYF
CDR3nt: TGCAGCGTTGAGTACAGGCTAAGCACAGATACGCAGTATTTT

d_gene: -
abundance: -
v_gene: TRBV11-2
j_gene: TRBJ2-7
CDR3aa: CASSLDTGSYEQYF
CDR3nt: TGTGCCAGCAGCTTAGATACAGGCTCCTACGAGCAGTACTTC

d_gene: TRBD2
abundance: -
v_gene: TRBV5-1
j_gene: TRBJ2-1
CDR3aa: CASSLSAGGQGEQFF
CDR3nt: TGCGCCAGCAGCTTGTCTGCGGGGGGGCAAGGTGAGCAGTTCTTC

d_gene: TRBD1
abundance: -
v_gene: TRBV12-5
j_gene: TRBJ1-1
CDR3aa: CASALDRAYTEAFF
CDR3nt: TGTGCTAGTGCCCTGGACAGGGCGTATACTGAAGCTTTCTTT

d_gene: -
abundance: -
v_gene: TRBV10-3
j_gene: TRBJ1-1
CDR3aa: CASSGTTNTEAFF
CDR3nt: TGTGCCTCTTCCGGGACAACGAACACTGAAGCTTTCTTT

d_gene: -
abundance: -
v_gene: TRBV5-6
j_gene: TRBJ2-2
CDR3aa: CASGRGTGELFF
CDR3nt: TGTGCCAGCGGACGGGGCACCGGGGAGCTGTTTTTT

d_gene: -
abundance: -
v_gene: TRBV5-1
j_gene: TRBJ2-7
CDR3aa: CASSLGTGVKSEQYF
CDR3nt: TGCGCCAGCAGCTTGGGGACGGGAGTCAAGAGCGAGCAGTACTTC